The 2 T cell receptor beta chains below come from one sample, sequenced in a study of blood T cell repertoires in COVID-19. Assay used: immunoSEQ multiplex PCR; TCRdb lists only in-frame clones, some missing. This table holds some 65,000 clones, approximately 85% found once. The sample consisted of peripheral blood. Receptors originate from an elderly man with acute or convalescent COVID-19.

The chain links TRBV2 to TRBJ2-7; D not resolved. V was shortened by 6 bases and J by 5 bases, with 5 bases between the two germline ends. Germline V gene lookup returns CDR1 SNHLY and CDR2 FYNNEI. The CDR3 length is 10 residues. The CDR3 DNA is TGTGCCAGCAGCGTCCACGAGCAGTACTTC. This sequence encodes CASSVHEQYF.

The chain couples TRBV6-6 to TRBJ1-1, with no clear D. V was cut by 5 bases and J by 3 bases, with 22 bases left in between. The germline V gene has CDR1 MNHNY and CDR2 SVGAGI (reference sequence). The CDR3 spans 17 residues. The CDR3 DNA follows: TGTGCCAGCAGTCCCAGGTCTTCCGGGGAGGGAGACACTGAAGCTTTCTTT. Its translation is CASSPRSSGEGDTEAFF.